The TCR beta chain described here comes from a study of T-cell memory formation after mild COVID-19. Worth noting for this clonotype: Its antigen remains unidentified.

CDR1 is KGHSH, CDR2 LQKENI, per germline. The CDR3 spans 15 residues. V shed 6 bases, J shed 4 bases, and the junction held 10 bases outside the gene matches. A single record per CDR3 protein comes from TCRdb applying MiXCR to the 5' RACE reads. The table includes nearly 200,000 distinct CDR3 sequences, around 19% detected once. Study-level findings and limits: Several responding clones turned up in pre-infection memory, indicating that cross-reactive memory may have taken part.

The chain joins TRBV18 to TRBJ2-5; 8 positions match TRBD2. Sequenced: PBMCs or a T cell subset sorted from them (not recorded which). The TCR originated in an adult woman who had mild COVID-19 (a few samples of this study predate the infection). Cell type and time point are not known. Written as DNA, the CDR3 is TGTGCCAGCTCGCTCGCGGGACTAGGGGCAGAGACCCAGTACTTC. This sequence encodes CASSLAGLGAETQYF.